This T cell receptor beta chain stems from a study of blood T cell repertoires in COVID-19. Study-wide context: The origin of the acute and convalescent COVID-19 samples was the United States, Italy and Spain. T cells, B-cell-depleted T cells, or PBMCs supplied cDNA or gDNA.

Data came from immunoSEQ multiplex PCR; TCRdb stores just in-frame clones and leaves some out. This table holds around 370,000 clones, almost 90% found once. The germline V gene encodes CDR1 ENHRY and CDR2 SYGVKD. V lost 3 bases and J 3 bases, leaving 9 bases between the germline ends. The CDR3 has 14 amino acids. The sequenced sample was peripheral blood. The receptor was isolated from a woman aged 70-85 years with COVID-19, enrolled during active disease. This chain joins TRBV10-3 and TRBJ1-5, with a tentative D call TRBD1 (5 bases). CDR3 region: CAISEQQDNQPQHF. The CDR3 bases are TGTGCCATCAGTGAACAACAGGACAATCAGCCCCAGCATTTT.